The 30 T cell receptor beta chains given below trace back to one sample, sequenced in a study of blood T cell repertoires in COVID-19. Method: immunoSEQ multiplex PCR; TCRdb's copy keeps in-frame clones and lacks some. The table shows around 50,000 clones, with under 95% occurring only once. The source material was peripheral blood. Every receptor here comes from a man in his 70s with active COVID-19.

The V gene is TRBV6-6, the J gene TRBJ2-1, with TRBD2 as a possible D gene (6 bases). Trimming cost V 5 bases and J 0 bases, with 17 bases left between them. The CDR3 has 17 residues. Germline loops: CDR1 MNHNY, CDR2 SVGAGI (reference sequence). As DNA, the CDR3 is TGTGCCAGCAGTCGTACAGCGGGTCCCAGCTCCTACAATGAGCAGTTCTTC. Translating gives CASSRTAGPSSYNEQFF.

The chain's CDR3 is CASSYLTGTGEKLFF. In DNA form, the CDR3 reads TGTGCCAGCAGTTACCTGACAGGCACCGGCGAAAAACTGTTTTTT. The V and J genes are TRBV6-5 and TRBJ1-4, with TRBD1 as a possible D gene (6 bases). CDR1 is MNHEY, CDR2 SVGAGI, per germline. V was trimmed by 2 bases and J by 8 bases, leaving 15 bases between them. This CDR3 contains 15 residues.

The rearrangement uses TRBV19 and TRBJ1-2, with 10 bases aligning to TRBD1. This CDR3 spans 16 amino acids. Trimming cost V 6 bases and J 8 bases; bases outside gene matches: 15. Germline lookup yields CDR1 LNHDA and CDR2 SQIVND (reference sequence). As DNA, the CDR3 is TGTGCCAGTAGCCCAATTATCGGGACAGGGGTGGACGGCTACACCTTC. Protein product: CASSPIIGTGVDGYTF.

The chain is built from TRBV7-6 and TRBJ1-2; D perhaps matches TRBD1 (5 bases). The CDR3 is made up of 16 amino acids. V was clipped by 2 bases and J by 5 bases, with 18 bases between them. CDR1 and CDR2 from the germline V gene are SGHVS and FNYEAQ. CDR3 in DNA: TGTGCCAGCAGCTTATCGGCGGACACCGATAGATATGGCTACACCTTC. This gives the protein CASSLSADTDRYGYTF. The full variable domain, with the rest looked up from reference TRBV7-6 and TRBJ1-2, is GAGVSQSPRYKVTKRGQDVALRCDPISGHVSLYWYRQALGQGPEFLTYFNYEAQQDKSGLPNDRFSAERPEGSISTLTIQRTEQRDSAMYRCASSLSADTDRYGYTFGSGTRLTVV.

The chain is built from TRBV10-3 and TRBJ2-1; 13 nucleotides match TRBD2. CDR1 and CDR2 from the germline V gene are ENHRY and SYGVKD. CDR3 length equals 18 residues. Unmatched junction bases numbered 14, after V lost 6 bases and J lost 6 bases. The CDR3 sequence is CAIRATSGGFRSGNEQFF. In DNA form, the CDR3 reads TGTGCCATCAGGGCGACTAGCGGGGGGTTTCGTTCCGGCAATGAGCAGTTCTTC.

This clone was seen a few times. This chain uses TRBV4-1 with TRBJ2-2, with TRBD2 matching 10 bases. CDR3 length: 15 residues. Per the germline V gene, CDR1 is MGHRA and CDR2 is YSYEKL. V shed 4 bases and J 1 base; nucleotides not matched to a gene: 0. CDR3 DNA sequence: TGCGCCAGCAGCCCTAGCGGGAGGAACACCGGGGAGCTGTTTTTT. It codes for CASSPSGRNTGELFF.

V and J are TRBV4-1 and TRBJ2-5, with 10 bases fitting TRBD1. The CDR3 is made up of 15 amino acids. The ends lost 0 bases at V and 6 bases at J; junction bases unmatched: 4. Per the germline V gene, CDR1 is MGHRA and CDR2 is YSYEKL. The CDR3 DNA reads TGCGCCAGCAGCCAAGATCCGGGACAGGGGAAGACCCAGTACTTC. Encoded protein: CASSQDPGQGKTQYF.

The genes are TRBV9 and TRBJ2-3; D is ambiguous. V was clipped by 0 bases and J by 1 base, with 12 bases between them. CDR1 SGDLS and CDR2 YYNGEE come from the germline V gene. The CDR3 consists of 16 residues. The CDR3 loop is CASSVAGERGTDTQYF. CDR3 nucleotides: TGTGCCAGCAGCGTAGCTGGTGAGCGAGGCACAGATACGCAGTATTTT.

The V call is TRBV5-6, the J call TRBJ1-1; D remains unclear. CDR3 length: 13 residues. Trimming left V 0 bases short and J 1 base short, with 4 bases between. From germline, CDR1 is SGHDT and CDR2 YYEEEE. CDR3 loop: CASSLAGNTEAFF. CDR3 bases: TGTGCCAGCAGCTTGGCCGGGAACACTGAAGCTTTCTTT.

This rearrangement joins TRBV19 to TRBJ1-4; 8 nucleotides align to TRBD1. Trimming cost V 7 bases and J 8 bases; bases outside gene matches: 3. Looked up from germline, CDR1 is LNHDA and CDR2 is SQIVND (reference sequence). The CDR3 is 12 amino acids. The CDR3 region is CASNDRGEKLFF. The CDR3 nucleotides read TGTGCCAGTAATGACAGGGGCGAAAAACTGTTTTTT.

The rearrangement joins TRBV11-2 to TRBJ1-1; D possibly corresponds to TRBD1 (6 bases). CDR3 length: 14 residues. CDR1 and CDR2 from the germline V gene are SGHAT and FQNNGV. Trimming removed 5 bases at V and 4 bases at J, with 14 bases between. CDR3 bases: TGTGCCAGCAGCAGCCCCACAGGGCGCACTGAAGCTTTCTTT. This gives the protein CASSSPTGRTEAFF.

This sequence joins TRBV6-1 and TRBJ2-1; a weak D match, TRBD2 (6 bases). CDR3 length: 15 amino acids. Trimming took 1 base from V and 4 from J, leaving 11 bases between them. Germline lookup yields CDR1 MNHNS and CDR2 SASEGT. In DNA form, the CDR3 reads TGTGCCAGCAGTGAAGGGCAGGGAGGTTACAATGAGCAGTTCTTC. Encoded protein: CASSEGQGGYNEQFF.

The J gene is TRBJ2-7, the V gene TRBV3-1 (or the pseudogene TRBV3-2); 10 bases map to TRBD1. V was pared by 5 bases and J by 0 bases, with 4 bases of the junction left unmatched. The CDR3 consists of 15 residues. Germline assignment: CDR1 LGHDT and CDR2 YNNKEL (reference sequence). CDR3 sequence reads: CASSFGTGASYEQYF. CDR3 nucleotide sequence: TGTGCCAGCAGCTTCGGGACAGGGGCCTCCTACGAGCAGTACTTC.

The V call is TRBV6-6, the J call TRBJ1-3; perhaps TRBD1 as D (6 bases). CDR3 length: 17 residues. CDR1 is MNHNY, CDR2 SVGAGI, per germline (reference sequence). V was trimmed by 5 bases and J by 0 bases, leaving 17 bases between them. The CDR3 coding sequence is TGTGCCAGCAGTCAGGCGGGGGGGGGCAACTCTGGAAACACCATATATTTT. Translating gives CASSQAGGGNSGNTIYF.

The J gene is TRBJ2-7, the V gene TRBV27, with D perhaps TRBD1 (6 bases). The length of the CDR3 is 15 residues. Trimming shortened V by 4 bases and J by 7 bases, and 20 bases separated the two germline ends. Germline V gives CDR1 MNHEY, CDR2 SMNVEV (reference sequence). CDR3 residues: CASSWGRGPSVEQYF. CDR3 in DNA: TGTGCCAGCAGTTGGGGCAGGGGCCCTTCTGTGGAGCAGTACTTC.

V is TRBV19 and J is TRBJ1-3; D remains unclear. Germline CDR1 is LNHDA and CDR2 is SQIVND (reference sequence). V was cut by 5 bases and J by 0 bases, with 11 bases left in between. The length of the CDR3 is 15 residues. CDR3 in amino acids: CASSFPVASGNTIYF. The CDR3 nucleotides are TGTGCCAGTAGTTTCCCGGTAGCCTCTGGAAACACCATATATTTT.

The J gene is TRBJ2-1, the V gene TRBV5-1, with 7 bases matching TRBD2. The germline V gene has CDR1 SGHRS and CDR2 YFSETQ. After removal of 4 bases from V and 5 bases from J, the junction contained 6 bases not matched to a gene. CDR3 length: 14 amino acids. CDR3 bases: TGCGCCAGCAGCCCGACTAGCCCCCACAATGAGCAGTTCTTC. Protein sequence: CASSPTSPHNEQFF.

The V and J genes are TRBV19 and TRBJ2-4, with 8 bases fitting TRBD1. The V gene end was trimmed by 3 bases and the J gene end by 8 bases; junction bases not matched to a gene: 6. The CDR3 is 14 residues long. Germline CDR1 and CDR2: LNHDA and SQIVND (reference sequence). The CDR3 protein is CASSIQGAADIQYF. In DNA, the CDR3 is TGTGCCAGTAGTATCCAGGGGGCGGCGGACATTCAGTACTTC.

This chain uses TRBV27 with TRBJ2-3; 8 bases are a match to TRBD2. Looked up from germline, CDR1 is MNHEY and CDR2 is SMNVEV (reference sequence). Unmatched junction bases numbered 11, after V lost 6 bases and J lost 3 bases. The CDR3 is 16 amino acids. CDR3 coding DNA: TGTGCCAGCAGCCCTAGAGGAGCGGGGGAGACAGATACGCAGTATTTT. The encoded protein is CASSPRGAGETDTQYF.

The chain employs TRBV5-1 and TRBJ1-1, with D possibly being TRBD1 (5 bases). V was trimmed by 0 bases and J by 5 bases, leaving 17 bases between them. CDR3 length: 16 amino acids. CDR1 and CDR2 from the germline V gene are SGHRS and YFSETQ. The CDR3 here is CASSLETGTMRTEAFF. The DNA of the CDR3 is TGCGCCAGCAGCTTGGAAACCGGGACTATGAGGACTGAAGCTTTCTTT.

The chain joins TRBV11-2 to TRBJ2-1; 8 nucleotides match TRBD1. The CDR3 consists of 16 residues. The J segment lost 3 bases and the V segment lost 4 bases, leaving 8 bases of the junction unmatched. Germline lookup yields CDR1 SGHAT and CDR2 FQNNGV. The CDR3 DNA reads TGTGCCAGCAGCTCGACCAGGGGGCGTATCTACAATGAGCAGTTCTTC. Translation: CASSSTRGRIYNEQFF.

The V gene is TRBV24-1, the J gene TRBJ2-2, with D possibly matching TRBD1 (7 bases). CDR3 size: 15 residues. V lost 9 bases, J lost 3 bases, and 16 bases lay in between. The germline gives CDR1 KGHDR, CDR2 SFDVKD. DNA of the CDR3: TGTGCCACCCAGGGGGGTGGAGTTTACACCGGGGAGCTGTTTTTT. Its translation: CATQGGGVYTGELFF.

This clone occurred a few times. The chain carries TRBV4-1 and TRBJ1-5, with D tentatively TRBD1 (5 bases). The CDR3 totals 15 residues. V was clipped by 0 bases and J by 7 bases, with 13 bases between them. From germline, CDR1 is MGHRA and CDR2 YSYEKL. CDR3 protein: CASSQELWGDQPQHF. The CDR3 DNA is TGCGCCAGCAGCCAAGAGCTTTGGGGGGACCAGCCCCAGCATTTT.

The V and J genes are TRBV3-1 (or the pseudogene TRBV3-2) and TRBJ2-5; no clear D. Germline-derived CDR1 and CDR2 are LGHDT and YNNKEL (reference sequence). V lost 0 bases and J 4 bases, leaving 12 bases between the germline ends. The CDR3 length is 15 residues. The DNA of the CDR3 is TGTGCCAGCAGCCAAGAACTCTTCGGCGGAGAGACCCAGTACTTC. This gives the protein CASSQELFGGETQYF.

V is TRBV4-1 and J is TRBJ2-1; D is unclear. Germline V gene sequence: CDR1 MGHRA, CDR2 YSYEKL. CDR3 length: 13 residues. Trimming took 1 base from V and 6 from J, leaving 7 bases between them. The CDR3 reads CASSQGPVNEQFF. CDR3 coding DNA: TGCGCCAGCAGCCAAGGTCCAGTCAATGAGCAGTTCTTC.

Of note for this clone: Other DNA sequences in this specimen translate into the identical CDR3. The chain joins TRBV4-1 to TRBJ1-3, with TRBD1 as a possible D gene (6 bases). Germline CDR1 and CDR2: MGHRA and YSYEKL. Trimming took off 3 bases at V and 4 bases at J, with 22 bases between the two ends. The CDR3 runs 18 residues. As DNA, the CDR3 is TGCGCCAGCAGCCAGGATCGCTCTGGGACACAATACGGAAACACCATATATTTT. Its translation is CASSQDRSGTQYGNTIYF.

The CDR3 protein is CAGPPRGRERESPYGYTF. The CDR3 region has the DNA TGTGCGGGACCCCCCCGGGGGAGGGAACGAGAAAGCCCATATGGCTACACCTTC. The chain has TRBV7-7 and TRBJ1-2; TRBD1 might be the D (5 bases). Germline V gene lookup returns CDR1 SSHAT and CDR2 FNYEAQ (reference sequence). This CDR3 is built from 18 residues.

This chain connects TRBV4-3 to TRBJ1-2; D is perhaps TRBD1 (5 bases). The V gene lost 0 bases and the J gene lost 7 bases, with 15 bases spanning the gap. Germline CDR1 LGHNA, CDR2 YSLEER. The CDR3 is 15 residues long. The CDR3 coding sequence is TGCGCCAGCAGCCAAGACCGAGCAGGGCGCAGTGGCTACACCTTC. Translating it yields CASSQDRAGRSGYTF.

This clone was counted a single time. This sequence joins TRBV5-6 and TRBJ1-1, with 7 bases aligning to TRBD1. V shed 4 bases and J 4 bases; nucleotides not matched to a gene: 7. CDR3 size: 14 residues. Germline V gives CDR1 SGHDT, CDR2 YYEEEE. The CDR3 DNA reads as TGTGCCAGCAGCCGACGACAGGGTGGCACTGAAGCTTTCTTT. Translating gives CASSRRQGGTEAFF. The whole variable domain, filled in from reference TRBV5-6 and TRBJ1-1, reads DAGVTQSPTHLIKTRGQQVTLRCSPKSGHDTVSWYQQALGQGPQFIFQYYEEEERQRGNFPDRFSGHQFPNYSSELNVNALLLGDSALYLCASSRRQGGTEAFFGQGTRLTVV.

This rearrangement joins TRBV6-5 to TRBJ1-1, with 9 bases that match TRBD1. The CDR3 runs 15 residues. V trimming: 5 bases; J trimming: 5 bases; junction bases outside the gene matches: 9. CDR1 is MNHEY and CDR2 is SVGAGI in the germline V gene. CDR3 sequence reads: CASSPTTGGRTEAFF. The CDR3 bases are TGTGCCAGCAGTCCTACAACAGGGGGCAGAACTGAAGCTTTCTTT.